The rows below give T cell receptor beta chains drawn from one sample of a study of T cell clones after liver transplantation. The repertoire was sequenced with immunoSEQ multiplex PCR; TCRdb's copy has only in-frame clones and lacks some. The sample holds more than 9,000 clones, 78% seen once. This specimen consisted of CD8+ T cells from blood, obtained at the 22-month timepoint. These receptors came from a human patient who received a liver transplant. Some T cells may arise from the graft donor. Each CDR3 is given with its conserved first and last residue. D genes are given only for firm matches. The size field is filled for only some rows; it gives once, few, many or a size class.

.	.	TRBV11-1	TRBJ2-7	CASSFLASGYEQYF	TGTGCCAGCAGCTTTCTCGCGTCTGGCTACGAGCAGTACTTC
TRBD1	.	TRBV29-1	TRBJ1-2	CSATGRDGYTF	TGCAGCGCGACAGGGAGGGATGGCTACACCTTC
.	.	TRBV6-1	TRBJ2-7	CAGRGLSYEQYF	TGTGCCGGAAGGGGCCTCTCCTACGAGCAGTACTTC
.	.	TRBV6-5	TRBJ2-2	CASRLGTGTGELFF	TGTGCCAGCAGACTCGGGACGGGCACCGGGGAGCTGTTTTTT
TRBD1	once	TRBV4-2	TRBJ2-4	CASSPSSGDRGVGIQYF	TGTGCCAGCAGCCCTAGTAGTGGGGACAGGGGGGTCGGCATTCAGTACTTC
TRBD1	large	TRBV4-1	TRBJ1-3	CASSQGPGQGPGNTIYF	TGCGCCAGCAGCCAAGGGCCGGGACAGGGACCCGGAAACACCATATATTTT
.	.	TRBV6-1	TRBJ1-1	CASRKEQPYTEAFF	TGTGCCAGCAGGAAAGAACAACCGTACACTGAAGCTTTCTTT
.	.	TRBV27	TRBJ1-6	CASSLSGVLLYSPLHF	TGTGCCAGCAGTTTATCAGGGGTCCTTTTATATTCACCCCTCCACTTT
.	.	TRBV19	TRBJ2-2	CASSILGETGELFF	TGTGCCAGTAGTATATTGGGGGAGACCGGGGAGCTGTTTTTT
.	.	TRBV2	TRBJ1-1	CATLTGTEAFF	TGTGCCACCCTCACGGGAACTGAAGCTTTCTTT
.	.	TRBV7-8	TRBJ1-4	CASSPYRVENEKLFF	TGTGCCAGCAGCCCCTACCGGGTCGAAAATGAAAAACTGTTTTTT